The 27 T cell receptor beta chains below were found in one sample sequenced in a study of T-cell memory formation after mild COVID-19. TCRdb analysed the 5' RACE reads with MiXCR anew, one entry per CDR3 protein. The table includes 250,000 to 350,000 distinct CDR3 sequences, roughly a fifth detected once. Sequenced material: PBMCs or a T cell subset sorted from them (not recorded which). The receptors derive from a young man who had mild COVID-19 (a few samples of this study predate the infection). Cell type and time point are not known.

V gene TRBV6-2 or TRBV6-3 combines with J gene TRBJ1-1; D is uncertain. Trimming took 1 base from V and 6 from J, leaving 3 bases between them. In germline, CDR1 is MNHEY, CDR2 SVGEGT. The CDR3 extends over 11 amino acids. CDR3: CASSYWAEAFF. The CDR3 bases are TGTGCCAGCAGTTACTGGGCTGAAGCTTTCTTT.

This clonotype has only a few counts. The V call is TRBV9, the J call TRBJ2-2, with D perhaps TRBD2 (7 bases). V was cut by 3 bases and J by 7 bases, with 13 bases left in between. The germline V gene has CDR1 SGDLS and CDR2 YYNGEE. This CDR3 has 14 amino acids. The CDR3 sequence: CASSAGGAGGELFF. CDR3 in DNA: TGTGCCAGCAGCGCTGGGGGGGCTGGCGGGGAGCTGTTTTTT.

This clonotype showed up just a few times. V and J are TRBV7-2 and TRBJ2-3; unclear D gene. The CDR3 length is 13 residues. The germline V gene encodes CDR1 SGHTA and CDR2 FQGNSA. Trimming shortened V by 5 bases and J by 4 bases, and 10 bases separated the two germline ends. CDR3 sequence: CASSRVMADTQYF. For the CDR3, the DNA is TGTGCCAGCAGCCGGGTGATGGCAGATACGCAGTATTTT.

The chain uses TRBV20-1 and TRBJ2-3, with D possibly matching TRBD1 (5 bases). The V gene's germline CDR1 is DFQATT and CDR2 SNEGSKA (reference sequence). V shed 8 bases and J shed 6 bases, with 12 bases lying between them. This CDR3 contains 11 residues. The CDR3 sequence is CSPRKGDTQYF. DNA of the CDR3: TGCAGTCCGCGAAAGGGGGATACGCAGTATTTT.

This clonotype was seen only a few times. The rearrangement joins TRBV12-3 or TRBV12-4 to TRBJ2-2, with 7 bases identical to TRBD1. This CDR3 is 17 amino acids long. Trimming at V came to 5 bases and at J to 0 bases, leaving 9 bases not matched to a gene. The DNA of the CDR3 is TGTGCCAGCAGTCATTCTACAGGGGCCACGAACACCGGGGAGCTGTTTTTT. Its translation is CASSHSTGATNTGELFF.

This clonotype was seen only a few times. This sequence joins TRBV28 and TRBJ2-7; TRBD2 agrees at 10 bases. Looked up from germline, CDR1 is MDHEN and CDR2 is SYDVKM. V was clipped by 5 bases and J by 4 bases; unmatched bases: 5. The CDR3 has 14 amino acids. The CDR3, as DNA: TGTGCCAGCAGTATAGCGGGGGGCTTGTACGAGCAGTACGTC. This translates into CASSIAGGLYEQYV.

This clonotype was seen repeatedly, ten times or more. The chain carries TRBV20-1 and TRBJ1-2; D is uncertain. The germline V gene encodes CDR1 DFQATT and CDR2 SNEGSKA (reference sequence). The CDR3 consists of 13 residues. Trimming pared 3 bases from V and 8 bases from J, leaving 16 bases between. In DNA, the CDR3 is TGCAGTGCTAGGTTCAGGCTATCTTCAGGCTACACCTTC. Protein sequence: CSARFRLSSGYTF.

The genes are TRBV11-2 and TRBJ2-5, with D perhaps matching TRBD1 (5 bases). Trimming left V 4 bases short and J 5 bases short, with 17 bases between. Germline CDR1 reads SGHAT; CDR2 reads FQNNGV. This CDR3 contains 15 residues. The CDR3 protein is CASSSLRQFRETQYF. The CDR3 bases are TGTGCCAGCAGCTCCTTAAGACAGTTCCGGGAGACCCAGTACTTC.

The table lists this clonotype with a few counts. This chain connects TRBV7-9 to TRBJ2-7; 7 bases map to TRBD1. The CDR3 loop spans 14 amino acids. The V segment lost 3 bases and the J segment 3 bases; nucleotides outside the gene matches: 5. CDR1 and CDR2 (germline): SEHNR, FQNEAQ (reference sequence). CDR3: CASSLGDSFYEQYF. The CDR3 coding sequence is TGTGCCAGCAGCTTGGGGGACAGCTTCTACGAGCAGTACTTC.

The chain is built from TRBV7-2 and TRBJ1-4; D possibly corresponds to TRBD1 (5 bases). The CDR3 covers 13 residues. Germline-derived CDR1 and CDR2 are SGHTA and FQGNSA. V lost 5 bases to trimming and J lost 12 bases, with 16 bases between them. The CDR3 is CASSPRVLGELFF. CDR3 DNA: TGTGCCAGCAGCCCCCGGGTTTTAGGGGAACTGTTTTTT.

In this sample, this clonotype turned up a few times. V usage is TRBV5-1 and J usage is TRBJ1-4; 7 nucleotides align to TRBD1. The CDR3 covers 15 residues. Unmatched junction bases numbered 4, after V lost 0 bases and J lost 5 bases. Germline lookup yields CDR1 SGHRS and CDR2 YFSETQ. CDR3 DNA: TGCGCCAGCAGCTTGGGGGACAGCAGGAATGAAAAACTGTTTTTT. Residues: CASSLGDSRNEKLFF.

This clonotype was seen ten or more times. CDR3 protein: CASSLRARGSEAFF. In DNA, the CDR3 is TGTGCCAGCAGCTTAAGGGCCCGCGGCTCTGAAGCTTTCTTT. This chain links TRBV7-2 with TRBJ1-1; D remains ambiguous. V gave up 2 bases and J gave up 6 bases, with 13 bases separating them. This CDR3 is 14 amino acids long. Looked up from germline, CDR1 is SGHTA and CDR2 is FQGNSA.

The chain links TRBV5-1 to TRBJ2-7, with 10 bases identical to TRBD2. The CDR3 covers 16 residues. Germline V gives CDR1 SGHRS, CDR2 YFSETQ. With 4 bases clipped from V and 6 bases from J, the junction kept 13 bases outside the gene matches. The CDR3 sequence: CASSGGSGTSVVEQYF. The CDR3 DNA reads TGCGCCAGCAGCGGCGGGTCTGGGACTAGCGTTGTCGAGCAGTACTTC.

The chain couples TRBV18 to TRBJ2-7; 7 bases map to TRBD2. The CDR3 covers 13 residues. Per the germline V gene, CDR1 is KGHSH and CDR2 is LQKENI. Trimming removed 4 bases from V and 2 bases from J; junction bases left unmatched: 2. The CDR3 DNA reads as TGTGCCAGCTCACTCGGACTAGCCTACGAGCAGTACGTC. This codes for CASSLGLAYEQYV.

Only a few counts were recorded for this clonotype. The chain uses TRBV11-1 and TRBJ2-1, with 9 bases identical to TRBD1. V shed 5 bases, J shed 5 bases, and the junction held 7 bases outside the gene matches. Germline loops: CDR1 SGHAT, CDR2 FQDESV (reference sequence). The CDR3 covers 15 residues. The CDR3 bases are TGTGCCAGCAGCCCCTGGACAGGGGATAACAATGAGCAGTTCTTC. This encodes CASSPWTGDNNEQFF. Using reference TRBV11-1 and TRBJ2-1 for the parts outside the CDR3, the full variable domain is EAEVAQSPRYKITEKSQAVAFWCDPISGHATLYWYRQILGQGPELLVQFQDESVVDDSQLPKDRFSAERLKGVDSTLKIQPAELGDSAMYLCASSPWTGDNNEQFFGPGTRLTVL.

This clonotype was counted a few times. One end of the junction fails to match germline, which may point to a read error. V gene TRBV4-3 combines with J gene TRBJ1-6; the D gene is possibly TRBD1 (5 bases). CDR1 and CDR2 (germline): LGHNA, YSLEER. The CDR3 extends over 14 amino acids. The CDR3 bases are TGCGCCAGCAGCCAATCCCGAGGAGACAGCTACACACGCTTT. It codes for CASSQSRGDSYTRF.

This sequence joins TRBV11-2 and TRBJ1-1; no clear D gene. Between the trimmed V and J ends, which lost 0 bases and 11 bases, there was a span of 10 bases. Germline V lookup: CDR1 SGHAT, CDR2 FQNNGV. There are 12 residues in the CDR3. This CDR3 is CASSLDGQPAFF. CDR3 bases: TGTGCCAGCAGCTTAGATGGCCAGCCGGCTTTCTTT.

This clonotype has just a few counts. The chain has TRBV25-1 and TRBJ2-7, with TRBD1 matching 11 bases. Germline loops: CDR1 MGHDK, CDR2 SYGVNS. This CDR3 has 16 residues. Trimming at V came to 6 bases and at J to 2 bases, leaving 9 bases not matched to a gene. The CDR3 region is CASSPSGGQGAYEQYF. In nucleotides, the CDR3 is TGTGCCAGCAGCCCATCTGGGGGACAGGGGGCCTACGAGCAGTACTTC.

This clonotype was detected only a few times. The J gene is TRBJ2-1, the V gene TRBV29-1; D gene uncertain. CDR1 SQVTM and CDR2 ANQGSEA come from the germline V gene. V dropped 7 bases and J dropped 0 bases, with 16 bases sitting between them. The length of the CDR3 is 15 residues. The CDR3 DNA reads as TGCAGCGGACTCCGAAGAGAAAACTCCTACAATGAGCAGTTCTTC. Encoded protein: CSGLRRENSYNEQFF.

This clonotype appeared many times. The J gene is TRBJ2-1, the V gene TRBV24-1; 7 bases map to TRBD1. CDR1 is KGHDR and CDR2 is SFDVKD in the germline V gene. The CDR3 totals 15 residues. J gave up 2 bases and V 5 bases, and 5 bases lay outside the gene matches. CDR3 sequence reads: CATSVAGTAYNEQFF. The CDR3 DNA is TGTGCCACCAGTGTCGCCGGGACAGCCTACAATGAGCAGTTCTTC.

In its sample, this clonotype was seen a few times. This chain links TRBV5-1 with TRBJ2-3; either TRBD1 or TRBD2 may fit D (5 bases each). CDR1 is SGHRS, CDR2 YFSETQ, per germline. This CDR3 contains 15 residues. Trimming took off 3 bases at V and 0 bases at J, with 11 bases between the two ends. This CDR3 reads CASSSWDGSTDTQYF. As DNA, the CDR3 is TGCGCCAGCAGCTCCTGGGACGGTAGCACAGATACGCAGTATTTT.

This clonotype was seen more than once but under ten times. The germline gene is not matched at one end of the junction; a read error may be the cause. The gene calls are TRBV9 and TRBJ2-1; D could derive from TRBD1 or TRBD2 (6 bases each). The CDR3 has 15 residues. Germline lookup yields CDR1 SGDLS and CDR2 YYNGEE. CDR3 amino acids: CASSVGGGPSNEQLF. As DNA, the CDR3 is TGTGCCAGCAGCGTAGGTGGGGGGCCTAGCAATGAGCAGTTATTC.

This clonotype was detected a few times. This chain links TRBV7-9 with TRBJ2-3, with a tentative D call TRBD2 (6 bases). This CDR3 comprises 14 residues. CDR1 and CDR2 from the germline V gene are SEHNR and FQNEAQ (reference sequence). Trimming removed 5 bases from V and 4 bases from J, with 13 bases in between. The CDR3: CASSAESGADTQYF. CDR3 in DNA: TGTGCCAGCAGCGCAGAGTCGGGAGCAGATACGCAGTATTTT.

The CDR3 bases are TGCGCCAGCAGCCTAAAGGAGTACGAGCAGTACGTC. Translation gives CASSLKEYEQYV. This rearrangement joins TRBV5-1 to TRBJ2-7; D is uncertain. Germline CDR1 and CDR2: SGHRS and YFSETQ. V was shortened by 4 bases and J by 4 bases, with 9 bases between the two germline ends. CDR3 length equals 12 residues.

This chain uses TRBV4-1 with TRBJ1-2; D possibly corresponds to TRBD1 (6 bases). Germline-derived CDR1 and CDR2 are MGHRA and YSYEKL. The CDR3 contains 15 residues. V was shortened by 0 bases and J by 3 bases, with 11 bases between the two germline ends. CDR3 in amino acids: CASSQDTGTYYGYTF. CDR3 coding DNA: TGCGCCAGCAGCCAAGATACCGGGACATACTATGGCTACACCTTC.

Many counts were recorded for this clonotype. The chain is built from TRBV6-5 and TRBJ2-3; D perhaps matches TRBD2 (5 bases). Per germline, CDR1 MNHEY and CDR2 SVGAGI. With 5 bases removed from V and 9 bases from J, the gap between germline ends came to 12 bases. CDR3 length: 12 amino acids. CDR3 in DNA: TGTGCCAGCAGTGCCTCCAGGAGGACGCAGTATTTT. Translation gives CASSASRRTQYF.

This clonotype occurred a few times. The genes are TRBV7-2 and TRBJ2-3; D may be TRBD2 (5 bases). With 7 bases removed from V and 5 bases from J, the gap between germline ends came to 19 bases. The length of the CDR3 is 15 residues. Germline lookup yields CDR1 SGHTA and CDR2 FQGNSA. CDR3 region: CASISGSDWVDTQYF. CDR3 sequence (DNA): TGTGCCAGCATCTCTGGGAGCGACTGGGTAGATACGCAGTATTTT.